One T cell receptor beta chain is described in this entry. The data are from a study of blood T cell repertoires in COVID-19. Germline CDR1 is MDHEN and CDR2 is SYDVKM. The CDR3 consists of 17 residues. J was trimmed by 2 bases and V by 5 bases; bases with no gene match: 11. Per the original methods: Reference gene primer amplification gave nucleated cell count estimates. The repertoire was sequenced with immunoSEQ multiplex PCR; TCRdb's copy has only in-frame clones and lacks some. V and J calls and clone size are those listed in that table; D and trimming were worked out from the DNA. Of 240,000 or so clones detected, 88% appear once; the ten largest clones hold 0.75% to 1%.

The chain joins TRBV28 to TRBJ1-4, with 7 bases lining up with TRBD1. The sequence came from a woman between 40 and 50 years old who had recovered from COVID-19. Sample: peripheral blood. The chain's CDR3 is CASSPVGGRGTNEKLFF. In nucleotides, the CDR3 is TGTGCCAGCAGTCCGGTAGGGGGCCGCGGGACTAATGAAAAACTGTTTTTT. The full variable domain, its missing parts supplied by reference TRBV28 and TRBJ1-4, is DVKVTQSSRYLVKRTGEKVFLECVQDMDHENMFWYRQDPGLGLRLIYFSYDVKMKEKGDIPEGYSVSREKKERFSLILESASTNQTSMYLCASSPVGGRGTNEKLFFGSGTQLSVL.